The sequence of this T cell receptor (beta chain) was determined in a study of T cell repertoires in cytomegalovirus infection. Study-level background: Alongside well-studied HLA-B-restricted CMV epitopes, recently identified HLA-C-restricted CMV epitopes were also used.

Using its own MiXCR run on the reads, TCRdb lists one record per CDR3 protein. The sample yields about 100,000 distinct CDR3 sequences, 25% to 35% seen once. General observations from the study: Carriers of CMV plus the relevant HLA were identified by cumulative public TCR beta family frequency.

In this sample, this clonotype turned up a few times. Its antigen remains unknown. This clonotype originated in a human donor in good health (CMV status not recorded). Some clones in this sample may be carry-over from other donors' samples. The specimen was CD8+ T cells from cultured PBMCs, collected from culture after CMV antigen stimulation.

The CDR3 sequence is CASSYSVLLAGGHNEQFF. CDR3 sequence (DNA): TGTGCCAGCAGTTACTCGGTCCTTTTAGCGGGGGGGCACAATGAGCAGTTCTTC. V usage is TRBV6-5 and J usage is TRBJ2-1, with TRBD2 matching over 11 bases. CDR1 and CDR2 from the germline V gene are MNHEY and SVGAGI. The CDR3 is 18 residues long. Germline trimming cut 0 bases from V and 5 bases from J; bases unmatched to any gene: 9.